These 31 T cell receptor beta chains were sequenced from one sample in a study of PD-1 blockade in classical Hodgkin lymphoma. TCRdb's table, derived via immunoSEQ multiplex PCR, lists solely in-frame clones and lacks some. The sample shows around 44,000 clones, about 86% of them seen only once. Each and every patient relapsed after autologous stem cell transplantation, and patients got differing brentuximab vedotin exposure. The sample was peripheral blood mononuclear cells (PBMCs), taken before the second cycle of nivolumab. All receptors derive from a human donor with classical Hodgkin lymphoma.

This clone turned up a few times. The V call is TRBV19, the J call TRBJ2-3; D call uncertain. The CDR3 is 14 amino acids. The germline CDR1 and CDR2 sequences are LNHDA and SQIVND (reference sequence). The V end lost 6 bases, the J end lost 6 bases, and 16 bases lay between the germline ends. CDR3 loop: CASRQPGKSDTQYF. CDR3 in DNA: TGTGCCAGTAGGCAACCGGGTAAATCGGATACGCAGTATTTT.

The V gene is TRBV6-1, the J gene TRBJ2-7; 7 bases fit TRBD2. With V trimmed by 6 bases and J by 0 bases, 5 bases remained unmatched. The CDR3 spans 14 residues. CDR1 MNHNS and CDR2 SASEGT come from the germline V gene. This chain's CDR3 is CASRASGLSYEQYF. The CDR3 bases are TGTGCCAGCAGAGCTAGCGGTCTCTCCTACGAGCAGTACTTC.

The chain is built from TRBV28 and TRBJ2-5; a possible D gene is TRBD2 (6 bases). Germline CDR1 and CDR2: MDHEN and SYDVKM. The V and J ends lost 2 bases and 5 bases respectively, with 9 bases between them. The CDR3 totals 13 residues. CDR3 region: CASSLRGTETQYF. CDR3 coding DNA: TGTGCCAGCAGTTTACGGGGGACGGAGACCCAGTACTTC. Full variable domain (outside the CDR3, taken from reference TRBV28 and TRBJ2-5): DVKVTQSSRYLVKRTGEKVFLECVQDMDHENMFWYRQDPGLGLRLIYFSYDVKMKEKGDIPEGYSVSREKKERFSLILESASTNQTSMYLCASSLRGTETQYFGPGTRLLVL.

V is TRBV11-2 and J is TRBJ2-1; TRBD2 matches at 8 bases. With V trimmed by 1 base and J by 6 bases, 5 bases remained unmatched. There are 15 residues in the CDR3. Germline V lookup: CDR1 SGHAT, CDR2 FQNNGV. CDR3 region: CASSLGGLVGNEQFF. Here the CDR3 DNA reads TGTGCCAGCAGCTTAGGGGGACTAGTTGGCAATGAGCAGTTCTTC. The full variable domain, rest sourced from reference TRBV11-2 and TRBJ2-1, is EAGVAQSPRYKIIEKRQSVAFWCNPISGHATLYWYQQILGQGPKLLIQFQNNGVVDDSQLPKDRFSAERLKGVDSTLKIQPAKLEDSAVYLCASSLGGLVGNEQFFGPGTRLTVL.

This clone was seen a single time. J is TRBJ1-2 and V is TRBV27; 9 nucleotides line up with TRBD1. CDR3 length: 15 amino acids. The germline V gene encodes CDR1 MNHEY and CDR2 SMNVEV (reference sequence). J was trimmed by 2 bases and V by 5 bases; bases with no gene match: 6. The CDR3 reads CASSTYRGRNYGYTF. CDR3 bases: TGTGCCAGCAGTACTTACAGGGGGCGAAACTATGGCTACACCTTC.

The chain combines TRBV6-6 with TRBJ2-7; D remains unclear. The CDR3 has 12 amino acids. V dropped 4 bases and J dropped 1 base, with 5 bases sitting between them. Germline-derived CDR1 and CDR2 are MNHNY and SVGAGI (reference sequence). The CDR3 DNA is TGTGCCAGCAGTTCCCAATCCTACGAGCAGTACTTC. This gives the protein CASSSQSYEQYF.

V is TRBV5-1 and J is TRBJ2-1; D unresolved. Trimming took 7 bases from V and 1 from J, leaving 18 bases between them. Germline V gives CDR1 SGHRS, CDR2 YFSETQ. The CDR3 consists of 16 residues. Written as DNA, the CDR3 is TGCGCCAGCGAGAACGACGACAAGGGTTCCTACAATGAGCAGTTCTTC. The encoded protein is CASENDDKGSYNEQFF.

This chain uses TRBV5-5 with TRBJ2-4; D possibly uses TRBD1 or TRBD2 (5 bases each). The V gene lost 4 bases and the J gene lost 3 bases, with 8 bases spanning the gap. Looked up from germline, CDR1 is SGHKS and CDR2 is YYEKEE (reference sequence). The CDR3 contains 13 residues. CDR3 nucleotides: TGTGCCAGCAGCGGGACGGACAAAAACATTCAGTACTTC. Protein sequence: CASSGTDKNIQYF.

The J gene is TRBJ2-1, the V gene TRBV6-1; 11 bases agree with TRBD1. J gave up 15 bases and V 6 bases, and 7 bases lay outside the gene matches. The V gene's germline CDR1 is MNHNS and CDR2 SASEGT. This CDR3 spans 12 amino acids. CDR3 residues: CASSLGQGAWFF. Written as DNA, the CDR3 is TGTGCCAGCAGCCTAGGACAGGGGGCTTGGTTCTTC.

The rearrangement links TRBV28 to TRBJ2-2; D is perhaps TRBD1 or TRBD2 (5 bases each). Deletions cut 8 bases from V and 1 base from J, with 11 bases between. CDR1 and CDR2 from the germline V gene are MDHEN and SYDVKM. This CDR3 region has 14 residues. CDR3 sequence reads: CASLGTGNTGELFF. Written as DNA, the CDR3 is TGTGCCAGCCTTGGGACGGGGAACACCGGGGAGCTGTTTTTT. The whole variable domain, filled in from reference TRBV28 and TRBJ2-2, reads DVKVTQSSRYLVKRTGEKVFLECVQDMDHENMFWYRQDPGLGLRLIYFSYDVKMKEKGDIPEGYSVSREKKERFSLILESASTNQTSMYLCASLGTGNTGELFFGEGSRLTVL.

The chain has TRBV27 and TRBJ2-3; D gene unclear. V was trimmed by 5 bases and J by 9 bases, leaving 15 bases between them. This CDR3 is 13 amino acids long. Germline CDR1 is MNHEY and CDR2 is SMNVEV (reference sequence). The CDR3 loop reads CASSLVAPETQYF. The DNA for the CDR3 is TGTGCCAGCAGTCTAGTGGCACCCGAGACGCAGTATTTT.

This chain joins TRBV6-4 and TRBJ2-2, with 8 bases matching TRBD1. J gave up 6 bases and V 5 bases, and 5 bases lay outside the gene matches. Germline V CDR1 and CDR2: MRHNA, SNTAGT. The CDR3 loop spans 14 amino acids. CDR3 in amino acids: CASSFRTGSGELFF. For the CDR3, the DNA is TGTGCCAGCAGTTTCAGGACAGGGTCCGGGGAGCTGTTTTTT.

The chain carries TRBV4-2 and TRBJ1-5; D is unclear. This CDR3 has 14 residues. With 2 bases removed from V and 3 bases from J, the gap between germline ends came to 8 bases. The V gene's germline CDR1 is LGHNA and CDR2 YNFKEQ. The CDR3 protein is CASSQFQDNQPQHF. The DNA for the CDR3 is TGTGCCAGCAGCCAATTCCAGGACAATCAGCCCCAGCATTTT.

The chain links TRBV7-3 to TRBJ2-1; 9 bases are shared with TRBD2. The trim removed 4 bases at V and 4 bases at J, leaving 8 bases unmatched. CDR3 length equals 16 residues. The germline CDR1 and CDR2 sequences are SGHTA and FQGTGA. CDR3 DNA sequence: TGTGCCAGCAGCTCCCTCCCTAGCGGGGCTTACAATGAGCAGTTCTTC. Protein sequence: CASSSLPSGAYNEQFF. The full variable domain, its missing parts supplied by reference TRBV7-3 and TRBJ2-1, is GAGVSQTPSNKVTEKGKYVELRCDPISGHTALYWYRQSLGQGPEFLIYFQGTGAADDSGLPNDRFFAVRPEGSVSTLKIQRTERGDSAVYLCASSSLPSGAYNEQFFGPGTRLTVL.

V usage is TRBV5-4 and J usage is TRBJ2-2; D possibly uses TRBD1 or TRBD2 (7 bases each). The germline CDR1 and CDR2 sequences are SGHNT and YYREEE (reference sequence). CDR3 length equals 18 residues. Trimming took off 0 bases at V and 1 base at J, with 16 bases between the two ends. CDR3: CASSLEQGRVGNTGELFF. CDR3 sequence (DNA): TGTGCCAGCAGCTTGGAACAGGGGAGGGTTGGGAACACCGGGGAGCTGTTTTTT.

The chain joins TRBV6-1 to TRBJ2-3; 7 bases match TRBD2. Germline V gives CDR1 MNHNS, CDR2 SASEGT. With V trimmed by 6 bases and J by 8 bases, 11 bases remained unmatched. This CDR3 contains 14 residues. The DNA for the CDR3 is TGTGCCAGCAGGAGCGGGCCCGGCGGGGGTACGCAGTATTTT. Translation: CASRSGPGGGTQYF.

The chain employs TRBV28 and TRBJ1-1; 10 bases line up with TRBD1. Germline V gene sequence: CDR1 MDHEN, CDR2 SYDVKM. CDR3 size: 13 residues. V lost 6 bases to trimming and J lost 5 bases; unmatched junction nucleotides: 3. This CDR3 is CASRGQGLTEAFF. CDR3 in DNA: TGTGCCAGCAGGGGACAGGGGTTGACTGAAGCTTTCTTT.

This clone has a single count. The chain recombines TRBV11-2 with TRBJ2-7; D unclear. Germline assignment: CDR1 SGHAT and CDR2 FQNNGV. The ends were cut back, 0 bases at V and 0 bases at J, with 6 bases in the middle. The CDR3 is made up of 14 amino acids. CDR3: CASSLDSFSYEQYF. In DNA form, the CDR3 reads TGTGCCAGCAGCTTAGACAGCTTCTCCTACGAGCAGTACTTC.

The chain's CDR3 is CASKGRASTEAFF. DNA of the CDR3: TGTGCCAGCAAGGGCAGGGCAAGCACTGAAGCTTTCTTT. The V call is TRBV2, the J call TRBJ1-1; possibly TRBD1 for D (5 bases). CDR1 and CDR2 from the germline V gene are SNHLY and FYNNEI. The CDR3 runs 13 residues. V lost 7 bases and J 4 bases, leaving 13 bases between the germline ends.

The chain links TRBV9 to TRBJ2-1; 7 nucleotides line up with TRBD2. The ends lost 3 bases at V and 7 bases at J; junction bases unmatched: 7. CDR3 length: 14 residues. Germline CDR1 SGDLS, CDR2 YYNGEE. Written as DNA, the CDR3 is TGTGCCAGCAGCGAGGGAGGGGAGTGGAATGAGCAGTTCTTC. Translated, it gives CASSEGGEWNEQFF.

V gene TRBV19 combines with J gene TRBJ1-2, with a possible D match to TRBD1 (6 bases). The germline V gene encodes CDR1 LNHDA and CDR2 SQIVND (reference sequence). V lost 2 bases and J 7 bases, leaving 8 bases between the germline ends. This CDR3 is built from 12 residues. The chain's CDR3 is CASSIPGAGYTF. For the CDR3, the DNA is TGTGCCAGTAGTATACCAGGGGCTGGCTACACCTTC.

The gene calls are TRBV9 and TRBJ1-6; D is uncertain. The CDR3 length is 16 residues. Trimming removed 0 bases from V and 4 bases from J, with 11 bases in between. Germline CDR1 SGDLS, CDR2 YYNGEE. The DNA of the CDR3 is TGTGCCAGCAGCGTAGGGATGGGGATTTATAATTCACCCCTCCACTTT. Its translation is CASSVGMGIYNSPLHF.

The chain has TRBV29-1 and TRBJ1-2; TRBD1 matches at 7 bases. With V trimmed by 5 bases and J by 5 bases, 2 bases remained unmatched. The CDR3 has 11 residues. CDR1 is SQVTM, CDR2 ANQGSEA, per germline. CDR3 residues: CSVQTGYGYTF. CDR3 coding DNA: TGCAGCGTTCAGACAGGGTATGGCTACACCTTC.

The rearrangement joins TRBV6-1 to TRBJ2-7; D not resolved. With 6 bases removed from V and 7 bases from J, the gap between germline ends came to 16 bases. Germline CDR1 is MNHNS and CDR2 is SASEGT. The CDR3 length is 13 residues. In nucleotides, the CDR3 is TGTGCCAGCAGCCTGAGGTGGTCGAGGGAGCAGTACTTC. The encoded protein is CASSLRWSREQYF.

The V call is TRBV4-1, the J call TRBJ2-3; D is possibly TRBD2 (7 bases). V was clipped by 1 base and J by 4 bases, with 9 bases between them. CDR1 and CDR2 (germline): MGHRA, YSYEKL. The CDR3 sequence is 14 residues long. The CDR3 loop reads CASSQGRGPDTQYF. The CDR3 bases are TGCGCCAGCAGCCAAGGGCGGGGGCCAGATACGCAGTATTTT.

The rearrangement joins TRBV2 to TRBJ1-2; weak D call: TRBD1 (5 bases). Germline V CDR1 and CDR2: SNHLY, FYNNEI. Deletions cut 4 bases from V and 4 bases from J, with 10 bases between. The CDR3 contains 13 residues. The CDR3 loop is CASSGAGSYGYTF. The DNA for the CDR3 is TGTGCCAGCAGTGGGGCAGGGAGCTATGGCTACACCTTC.

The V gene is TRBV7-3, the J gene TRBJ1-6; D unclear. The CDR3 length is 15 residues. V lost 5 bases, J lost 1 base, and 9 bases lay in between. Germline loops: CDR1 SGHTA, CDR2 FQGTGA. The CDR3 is CASSASRSYNSPLHF. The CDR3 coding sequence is TGTGCCAGCAGCGCCAGCAGGTCCTATAATTCACCCCTCCACTTT.

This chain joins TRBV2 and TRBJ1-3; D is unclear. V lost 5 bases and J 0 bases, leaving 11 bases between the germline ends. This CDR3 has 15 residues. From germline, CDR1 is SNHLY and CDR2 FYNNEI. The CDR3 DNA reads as TGTGCCAGCAGTTCAGAAGCCTCCTCTGGAAACACCATATATTTT. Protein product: CASSSEASSGNTIYF.

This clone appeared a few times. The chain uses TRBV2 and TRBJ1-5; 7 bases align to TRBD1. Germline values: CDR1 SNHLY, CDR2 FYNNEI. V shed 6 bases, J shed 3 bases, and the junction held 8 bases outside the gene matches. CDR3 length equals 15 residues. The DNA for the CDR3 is TGTGCCAGCAGAGAGGGACAGAAATTCAATCAGCCCCAGCATTTT. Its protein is CASREGQKFNQPQHF.

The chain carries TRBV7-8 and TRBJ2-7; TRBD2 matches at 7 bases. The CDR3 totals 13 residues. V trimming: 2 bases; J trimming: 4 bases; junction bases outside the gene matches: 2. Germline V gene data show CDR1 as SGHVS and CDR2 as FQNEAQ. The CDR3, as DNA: TGTGCCAGCAGCTTAATGGGGGGGTACGAGCAGTACTTC. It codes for CASSLMGGYEQYF.

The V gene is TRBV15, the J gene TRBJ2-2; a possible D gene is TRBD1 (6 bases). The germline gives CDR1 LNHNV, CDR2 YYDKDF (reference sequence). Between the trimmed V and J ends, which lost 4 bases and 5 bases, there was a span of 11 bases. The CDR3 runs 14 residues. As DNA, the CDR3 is TGTGCCACCAGCATAACAGGGCGTACCGGGGAGCTGTTTTTT. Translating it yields CATSITGRTGELFF. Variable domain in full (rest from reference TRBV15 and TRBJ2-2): DAMVIQNPRYQVTQFGKPVTLSCSQTLNHNVMYWYQQKSSQAPKLLFHYYDKDFNNEADTPDNFQSRRPNTSFCFLDIRSPGLGDTAMYLCATSITGRTGELFFGEGSRLTVL.